This entry is about one TCR beta chain. Germline V lookup: CDR1 SEHNR, CDR2 FQNEAQ (reference sequence). Trimming at V came to 3 bases and at J to 3 bases, leaving 2 bases not matched to a gene. This CDR3 has 15 residues. Study processing details: Estimated nucleated cell counts came from reference gene primer amplification. Assay used: immunoSEQ multiplex PCR; TCRdb lists only in-frame clones, some missing. V, J and clone size derive from that table, while D and trimming were established from the DNA sequence. This table holds around 94,000 clones, 75% to 95% found once. The sample belongs to a study of blood T cell repertoires in COVID-19. Study background: From the United States, Italy and Spain came samples of acute and convalescent COVID-19. T cells, B-cell-depleted T cells, or PBMCs supplied cDNA or gDNA.

What was sequenced was peripheral blood. The chain combines TRBV7-9 with TRBJ2-1, with 10 bases aligning to TRBD1. This clonotype originated in a man aged 18 to 30 with acute or convalescent COVID-19. CDR3 residues: CASSLGTGVYNEQFF. CDR3 DNA: TGTGCCAGCAGCTTGGGGACAGGGGTCTACAATGAGCAGTTCTTC.